This TCR beta chain emerged from a study of T cell repertoires in cytomegalovirus infection. TCRdb re-analysed the reads in MiXCR, keeping a single row per CDR3 protein. The sample yields approximately 500,000 distinct CDR3 sequences, 15% to 20% seen once. The sample holds a few counts of this clonotype. The source is a human donor in good health (CMV status not recorded). Some clones in this sample may be carry-over from other donors' samples. The sequenced sample consisted of CD8+ T cells from PBMCs.

CDR3 residues: CSARDYTSGGETQYF. The CDR3 coding sequence is TGCAGTGCTAGAGATTACACTAGCGGGGGGGAGACCCAGTACTTC. The gene calls are TRBV20-1 and TRBJ2-5; TRBD2 matches 12 bases. Looked up from germline, CDR1 is DFQATT and CDR2 is SNEGSKA (reference sequence). V gave up 0 bases and J gave up 5 bases; unmatched junction bases: 4. The CDR3 consists of 15 residues.